This T cell receptor (beta chain) was captured by sequencing in a study of T cell responses to AZD1222 COVID-19 vaccine. At the level of the study: Second doses at about 4 or about 12 weeks were pooled.

The table came from immunoSEQ multiplex PCR; TCRdb's copy has only in-frame clones and leaves some out. The table shows under 130,000 clones, with about 90% occurring only once. Germline lookup yields CDR1 SGHAT and CDR2 FQNNGV. This CDR3 region has 12 residues. The V end lost 5 bases, the J end lost 6 bases, and 7 bases lay between the germline ends. This sequence was found in an adult in good health. The J gene is TRBJ2-2, the V gene TRBV11-2, with D maybe TRBD2 (5 bases). The material sequenced was peripheral blood, taken on day 0 of AZD1222 vaccination. The CDR3 loop is CASSRGPGELFF. The CDR3 DNA reads as TGTGCCAGCAGCAGAGGGCCCGGGGAGCTGTTTTTT.